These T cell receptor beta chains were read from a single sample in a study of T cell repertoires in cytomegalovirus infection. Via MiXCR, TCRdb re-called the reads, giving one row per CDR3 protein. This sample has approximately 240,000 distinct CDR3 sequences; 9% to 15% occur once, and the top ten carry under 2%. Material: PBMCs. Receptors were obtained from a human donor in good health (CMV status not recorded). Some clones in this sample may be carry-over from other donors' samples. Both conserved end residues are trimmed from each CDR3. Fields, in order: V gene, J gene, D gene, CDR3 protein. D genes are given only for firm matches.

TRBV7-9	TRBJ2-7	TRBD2	ASSATSGATYEQY
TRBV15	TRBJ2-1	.	ATSPRRGYNEQF
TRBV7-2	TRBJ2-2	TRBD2	ASSLAGTSGAGELF
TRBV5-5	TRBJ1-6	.	ASSLAGGADAPLH
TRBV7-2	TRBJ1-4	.	ASSLLGQANEKLF
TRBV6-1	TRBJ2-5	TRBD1	ASSASTGWETQY
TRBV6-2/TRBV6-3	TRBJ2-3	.	ASSYGGTSTDTQY
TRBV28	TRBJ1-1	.	ASSRLAPGGTEAF
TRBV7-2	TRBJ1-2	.	ASSYSDSYGYT
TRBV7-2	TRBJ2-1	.	ASSLGVDLGGF
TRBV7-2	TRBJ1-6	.	ASSSWSNSPLH
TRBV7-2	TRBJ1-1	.	ASSLGGVGF
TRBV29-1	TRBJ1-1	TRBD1	SAIGQAMNTEAF
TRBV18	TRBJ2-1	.	ASSPLDSSYNEQF
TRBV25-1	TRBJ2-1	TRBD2	ASSRTSGPSSYNEQF
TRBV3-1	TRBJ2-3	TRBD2	ASSHRGLAGADTQY
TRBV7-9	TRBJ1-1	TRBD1	ASSTTGAALGENTEAF
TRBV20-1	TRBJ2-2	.	SASRPTTGELF
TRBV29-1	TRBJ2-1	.	SVEGLFGNEQF
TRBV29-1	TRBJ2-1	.	SVDPLGNEQF
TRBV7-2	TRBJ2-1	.	ASSLAATAHNEQF
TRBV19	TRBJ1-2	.	ASSIGSGGYT
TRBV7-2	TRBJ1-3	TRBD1	ASSSDGTGWGNTIY
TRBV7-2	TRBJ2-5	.	ASSPRVGGGETQY
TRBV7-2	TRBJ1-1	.	ASSLEQATEAF
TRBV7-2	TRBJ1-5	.	ASSPQRGADQPQH
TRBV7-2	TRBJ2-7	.	ASSLAGQLSYEQY
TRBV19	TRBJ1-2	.	ASSVSRTSYGYT
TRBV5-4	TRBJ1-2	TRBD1	ASSPRDRGSLDT
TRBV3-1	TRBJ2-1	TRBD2	ASSQDRSRRLAGDNEQF
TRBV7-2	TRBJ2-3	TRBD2	ASSLLGGFTDTQY
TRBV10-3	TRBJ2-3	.	AISAPGRGSTDTQY
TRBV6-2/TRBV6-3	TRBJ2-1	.	ASRYELSEQF
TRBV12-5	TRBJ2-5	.	ASGPGRETQY
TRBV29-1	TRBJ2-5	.	SAPGTGEGTQY
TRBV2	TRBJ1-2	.	ASREGQNYGYT
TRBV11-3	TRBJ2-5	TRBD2	ASSSGSGETQY
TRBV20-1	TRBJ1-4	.	SARVGYYGEKLF
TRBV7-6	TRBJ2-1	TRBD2	ASSLTLAGGSEQF
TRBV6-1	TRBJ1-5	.	ASSSGTSYQPQH
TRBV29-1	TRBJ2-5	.	SQLAVETQY
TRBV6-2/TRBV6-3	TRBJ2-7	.	ASSSGRSEQY
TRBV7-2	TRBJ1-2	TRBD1	ASSSLGQGDYGYT
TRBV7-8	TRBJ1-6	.	ASSLAWYNRESDSPLH
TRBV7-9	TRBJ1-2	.	ASSLRQDGYT
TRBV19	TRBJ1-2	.	ASIDRGYGYT
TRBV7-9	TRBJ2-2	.	ASSLAGGSGELF
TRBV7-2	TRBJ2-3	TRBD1	ASSRDRGTDTQY
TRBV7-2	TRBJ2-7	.	ASSLESGYEQY
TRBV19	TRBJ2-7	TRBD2	ASSPLAGSLYEQY
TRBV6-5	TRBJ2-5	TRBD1	ASSYTPTGKETQY
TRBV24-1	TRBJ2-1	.	ATTLLDNEQF
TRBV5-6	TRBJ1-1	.	ASSLIRGPEAF
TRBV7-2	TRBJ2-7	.	ASSSISYEQY
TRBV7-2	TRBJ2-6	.	ASSFTDSGANVLT